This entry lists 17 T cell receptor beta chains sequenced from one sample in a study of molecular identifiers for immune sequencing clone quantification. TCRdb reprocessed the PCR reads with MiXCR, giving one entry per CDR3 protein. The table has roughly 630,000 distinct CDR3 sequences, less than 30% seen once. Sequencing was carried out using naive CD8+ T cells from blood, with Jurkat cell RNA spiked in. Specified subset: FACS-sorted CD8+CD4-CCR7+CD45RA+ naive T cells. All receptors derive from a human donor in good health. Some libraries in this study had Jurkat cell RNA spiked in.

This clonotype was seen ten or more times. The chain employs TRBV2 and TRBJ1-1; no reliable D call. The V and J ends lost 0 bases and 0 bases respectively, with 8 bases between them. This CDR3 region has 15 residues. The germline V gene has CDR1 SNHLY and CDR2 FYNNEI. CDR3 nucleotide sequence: TGTGCCAGCAGTGAAGCGCTTCCCATGAACACTGAAGCTTTCTTT. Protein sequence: CASSEALPMNTEAFF.

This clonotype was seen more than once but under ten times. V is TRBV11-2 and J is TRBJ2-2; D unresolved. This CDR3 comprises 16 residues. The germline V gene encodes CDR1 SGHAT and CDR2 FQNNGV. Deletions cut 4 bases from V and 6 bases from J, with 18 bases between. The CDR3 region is CASSSGPVGLPGELFF. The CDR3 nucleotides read TGTGCCAGCAGCTCTGGACCTGTGGGATTACCCGGGGAGCTGTTTTTT.

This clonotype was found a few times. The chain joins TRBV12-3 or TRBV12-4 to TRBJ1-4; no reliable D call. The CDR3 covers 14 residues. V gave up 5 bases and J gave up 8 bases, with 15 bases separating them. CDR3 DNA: TGTGCCAGCAGTACCAACAGTCAGCGGGAAAAACTGTTTTTT. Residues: CASSTNSQREKLFF.

The CDR3 nucleotides read TGCGCCAGCAGTGAGTCGGGAAGGGGGCCTGCGACGCCCAAAAACATTCAGTACTTC. It translates to CASSESGRGPATPKNIQYF. The rearrangement links TRBV10-2 to TRBJ2-4; 7 bases are shared with TRBD1. V was pared by 0 bases and J by 2 bases, with 13 bases of the junction left unmatched. Per germline, CDR1 WSHSY and CDR2 SAAADI. CDR3 length: 19 amino acids.

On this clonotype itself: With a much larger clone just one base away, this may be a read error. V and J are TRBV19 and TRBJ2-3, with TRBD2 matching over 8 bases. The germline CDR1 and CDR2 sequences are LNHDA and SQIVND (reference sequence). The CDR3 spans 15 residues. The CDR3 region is CVSSFSSGSTDTQYF. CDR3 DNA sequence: TGTGTCAGTAGTTTTTCTAGCGGGAGCACAGATACGCAGTATTTT. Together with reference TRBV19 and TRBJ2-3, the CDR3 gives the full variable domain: DGGITQSPKYLFRKEGQNVTLSCEQNLNHDAMYWYRQDPGQGLRLIYYSQIVNDFQKGDIAEGYSVSREKKESFPLTVTSAQKNPTAFYLCVSSFSSGSTDTQYFGPGTRLTVL.

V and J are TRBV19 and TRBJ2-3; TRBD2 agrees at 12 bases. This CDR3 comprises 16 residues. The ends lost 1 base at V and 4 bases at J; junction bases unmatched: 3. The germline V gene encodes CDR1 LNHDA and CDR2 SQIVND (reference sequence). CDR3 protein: CASSIGLAGVSDTQYF. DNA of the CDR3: TGTGCCAGTAGTATAGGACTAGCGGGAGTTTCAGATACGCAGTATTTT. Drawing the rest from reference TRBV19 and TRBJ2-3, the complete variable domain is DGGITQSPKYLFRKEGQNVTLSCEQNLNHDAMYWYRQDPGQGLRLIYYSQIVNDFQKGDIAEGYSVSREKKESFPLTVTSAQKNPTAFYLCASSIGLAGVSDTQYFGPGTRLTVL.

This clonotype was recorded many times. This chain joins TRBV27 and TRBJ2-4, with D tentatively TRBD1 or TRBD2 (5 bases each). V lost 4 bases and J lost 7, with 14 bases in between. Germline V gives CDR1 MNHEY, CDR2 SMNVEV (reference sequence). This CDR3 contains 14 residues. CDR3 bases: TGTGCCAGCAGTTCGCTTGGGGGTCACAACATTCAGTACTTC. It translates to CASSSLGGHNIQYF.

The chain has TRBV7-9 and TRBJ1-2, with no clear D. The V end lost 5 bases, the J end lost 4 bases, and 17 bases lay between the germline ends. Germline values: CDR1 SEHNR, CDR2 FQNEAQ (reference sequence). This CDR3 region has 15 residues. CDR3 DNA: TGTGCCAGCAGCGCAGGCGGTTCAGGTGTCTATGGCTACACCTTC. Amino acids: CASSAGGSGVYGYTF.

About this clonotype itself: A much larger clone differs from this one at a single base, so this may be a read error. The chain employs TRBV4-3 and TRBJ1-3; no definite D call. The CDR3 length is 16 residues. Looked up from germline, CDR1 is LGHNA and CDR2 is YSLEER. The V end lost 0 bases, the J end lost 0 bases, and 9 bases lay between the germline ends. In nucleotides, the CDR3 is TGCGCCAGCAGCCAAGATGGAGGCAGCTCTGGAAACACCATATATTTT. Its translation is CASSQDGGSSGNTIYF.

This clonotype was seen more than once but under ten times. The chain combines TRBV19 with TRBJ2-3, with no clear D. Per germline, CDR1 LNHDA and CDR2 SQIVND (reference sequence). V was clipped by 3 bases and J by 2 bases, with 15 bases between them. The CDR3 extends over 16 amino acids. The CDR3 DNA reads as TGTGCCAGTAGTATTTCCGGGCAGTCACACACAGATACGCAGTATTTT. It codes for CASSISGQSHTDTQYF.

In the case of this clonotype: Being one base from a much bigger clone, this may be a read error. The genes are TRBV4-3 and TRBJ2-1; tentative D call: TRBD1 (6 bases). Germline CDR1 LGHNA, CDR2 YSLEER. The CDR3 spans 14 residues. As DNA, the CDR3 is TGCGCCAGCGGCCAAGAGGACAGAGACAATGAGCAGTTCTTC. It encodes CASGQEDRDNEQFF.

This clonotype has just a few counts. The CDR3 nucleotides are TGTGCCAGTAGCCCGGACAGGGCCCGCCAGCCCCAGCATTTT. It yields the protein CASSPDRARQPQHF. The chain uses TRBV19 and TRBJ1-5; 8 bases match TRBD1. The CDR3 has 14 amino acids. The junction had 8 bases not matched to a gene; V was cut back by 6 bases and J by 7 bases. CDR1 is LNHDA, CDR2 SQIVND, per germline (reference sequence).

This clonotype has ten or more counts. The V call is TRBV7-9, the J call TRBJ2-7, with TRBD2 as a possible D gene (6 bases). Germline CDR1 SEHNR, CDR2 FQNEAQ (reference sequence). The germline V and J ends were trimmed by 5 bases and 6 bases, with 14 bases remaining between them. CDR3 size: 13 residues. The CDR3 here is CASSPRDSVEQYF. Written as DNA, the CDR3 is TGTGCCAGCAGCCCACGGGACTCGGTCGAGCAGTACTTC.

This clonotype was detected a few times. CDR3 DNA: TGTGCCAGCAGCAAGAGGTCGTCCGACTTAGATACGCAGTATTTT. It specifies CASSKRSSDLDTQYF. The chain recombines TRBV3-2 with TRBJ2-3. TRBV3-2 is a known pseudogene. The CDR3 sequence is 15 residues long.

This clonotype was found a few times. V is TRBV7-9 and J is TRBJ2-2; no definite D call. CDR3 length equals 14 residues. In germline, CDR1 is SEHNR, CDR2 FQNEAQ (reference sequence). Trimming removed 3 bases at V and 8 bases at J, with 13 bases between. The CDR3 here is CASSFVRTVGELFF. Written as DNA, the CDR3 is TGTGCCAGCAGCTTCGTCAGAACAGTTGGGGAGCTGTTTTTT.

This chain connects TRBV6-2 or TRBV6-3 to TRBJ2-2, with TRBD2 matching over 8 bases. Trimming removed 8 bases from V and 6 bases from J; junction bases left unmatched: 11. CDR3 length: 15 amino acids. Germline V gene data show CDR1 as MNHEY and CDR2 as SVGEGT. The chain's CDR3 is CASLPSGGEAGELFF. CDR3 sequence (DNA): TGTGCCAGCCTCCCCTCGGGGGGGGAGGCCGGGGAGCTGTTTTTT.

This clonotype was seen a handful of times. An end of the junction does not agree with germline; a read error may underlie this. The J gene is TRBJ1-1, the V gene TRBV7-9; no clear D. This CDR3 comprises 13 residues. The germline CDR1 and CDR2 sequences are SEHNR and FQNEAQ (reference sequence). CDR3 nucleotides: TGTGCCAGCAGCCCATTAGCGAACACTGAAGCTCTCTTT. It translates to CASSPLANTEALF.